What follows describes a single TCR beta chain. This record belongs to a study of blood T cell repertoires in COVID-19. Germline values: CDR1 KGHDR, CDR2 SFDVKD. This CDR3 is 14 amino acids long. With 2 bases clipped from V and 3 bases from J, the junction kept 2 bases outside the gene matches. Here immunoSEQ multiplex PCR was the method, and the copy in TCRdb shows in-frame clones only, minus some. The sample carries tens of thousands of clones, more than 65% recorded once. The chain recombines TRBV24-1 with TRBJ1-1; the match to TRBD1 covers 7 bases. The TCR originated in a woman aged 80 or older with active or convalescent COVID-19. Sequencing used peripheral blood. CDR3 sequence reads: CATSDSRGDTEAFF. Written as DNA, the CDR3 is TGTGCCACCAGTGATTCCAGGGGGGACACTGAAGCTTTCTTT.